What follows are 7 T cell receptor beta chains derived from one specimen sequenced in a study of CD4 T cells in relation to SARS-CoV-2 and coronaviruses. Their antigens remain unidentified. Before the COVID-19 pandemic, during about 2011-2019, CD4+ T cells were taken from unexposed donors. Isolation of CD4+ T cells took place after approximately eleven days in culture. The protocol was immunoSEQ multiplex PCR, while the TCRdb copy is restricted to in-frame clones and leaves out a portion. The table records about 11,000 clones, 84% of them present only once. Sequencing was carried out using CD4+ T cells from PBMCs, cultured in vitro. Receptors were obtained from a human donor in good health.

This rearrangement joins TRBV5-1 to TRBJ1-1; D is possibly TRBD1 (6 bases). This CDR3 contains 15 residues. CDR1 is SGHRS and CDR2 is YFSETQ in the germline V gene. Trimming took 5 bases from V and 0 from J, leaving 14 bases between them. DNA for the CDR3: TGCGCCAGCAGGGAAGGGGGTCAGGTGAACACTGAAGCTTTCTTT. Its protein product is CASREGGQVNTEAFF.

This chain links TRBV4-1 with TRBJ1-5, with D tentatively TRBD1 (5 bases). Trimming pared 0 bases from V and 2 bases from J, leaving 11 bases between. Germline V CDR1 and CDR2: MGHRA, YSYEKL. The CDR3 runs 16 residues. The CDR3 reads CASSQEGRAGNQPQHF. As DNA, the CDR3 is TGCGCCAGCAGCCAAGAGGGCAGGGCCGGCAATCAGCCCCAGCATTTT.

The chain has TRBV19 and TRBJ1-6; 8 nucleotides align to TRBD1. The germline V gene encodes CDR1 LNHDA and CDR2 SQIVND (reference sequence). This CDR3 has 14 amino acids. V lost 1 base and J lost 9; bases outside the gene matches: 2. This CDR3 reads CASSIGGQGSPLHF. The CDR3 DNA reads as TGTGCCAGTAGTATAGGTGGACAGGGTTCACCCCTCCACTTT.

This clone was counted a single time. The CDR3 bases are TGTGCCAGCAGCCAAGATTGGAACAGGGCAGACTACGAGCAGTACTTC. This translates into CASSQDWNRADYEQYF. The chain couples TRBV3-1 (or the pseudogene TRBV3-2) to TRBJ2-7; tentative D call: TRBD1 (6 bases). CDR1 and CDR2 from the germline V gene are LGHDT and YNNKEL (reference sequence). The ends were cut back, 0 bases at V and 3 bases at J, with 15 bases in the middle. The length of the CDR3 is 16 residues.

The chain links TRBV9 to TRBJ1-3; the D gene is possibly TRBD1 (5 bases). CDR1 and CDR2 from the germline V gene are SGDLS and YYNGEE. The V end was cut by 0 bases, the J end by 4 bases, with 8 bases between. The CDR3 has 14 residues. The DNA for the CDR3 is TGTGCCAGCAGCGTAGTGGGGGGAGGAAACACCATATATTTT. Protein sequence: CASSVVGGGNTIYF.

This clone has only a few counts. The CDR3, as DNA: TGTGCCAGCAAGGTGGGAGAGACCCAGTACTTC. Amino acid sequence: CASKVGETQYF. The chain recombines TRBV2 with TRBJ2-5; unclear D gene. Trimming pared 7 bases from V and 4 bases from J, leaving 7 bases between. The CDR3 extends over 11 amino acids. Looked up from germline, CDR1 is SNHLY and CDR2 is FYNNEI.

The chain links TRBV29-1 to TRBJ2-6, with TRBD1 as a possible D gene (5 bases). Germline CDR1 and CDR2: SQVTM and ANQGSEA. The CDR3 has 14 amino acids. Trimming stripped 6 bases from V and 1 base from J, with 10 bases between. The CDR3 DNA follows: TGCAGCGTAACCGCAGGGTCTGGGGCCAACGTCCTGACTTTC. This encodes CSVTAGSGANVLTF.